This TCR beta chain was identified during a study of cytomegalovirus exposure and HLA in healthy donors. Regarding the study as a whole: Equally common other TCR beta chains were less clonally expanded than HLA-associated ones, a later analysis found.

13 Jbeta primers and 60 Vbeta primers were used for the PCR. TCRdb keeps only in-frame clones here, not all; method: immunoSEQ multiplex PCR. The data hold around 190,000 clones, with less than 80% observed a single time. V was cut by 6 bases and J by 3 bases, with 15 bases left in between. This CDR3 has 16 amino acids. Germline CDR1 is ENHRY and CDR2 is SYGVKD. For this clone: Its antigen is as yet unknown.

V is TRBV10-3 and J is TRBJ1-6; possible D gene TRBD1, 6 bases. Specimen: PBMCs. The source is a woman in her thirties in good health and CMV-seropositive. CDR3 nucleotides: TGTGCCATCAGCCCACAGGGAGATAACTATAATTCACCCCTCCACTTT. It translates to CAISPQGDNYNSPLHF.